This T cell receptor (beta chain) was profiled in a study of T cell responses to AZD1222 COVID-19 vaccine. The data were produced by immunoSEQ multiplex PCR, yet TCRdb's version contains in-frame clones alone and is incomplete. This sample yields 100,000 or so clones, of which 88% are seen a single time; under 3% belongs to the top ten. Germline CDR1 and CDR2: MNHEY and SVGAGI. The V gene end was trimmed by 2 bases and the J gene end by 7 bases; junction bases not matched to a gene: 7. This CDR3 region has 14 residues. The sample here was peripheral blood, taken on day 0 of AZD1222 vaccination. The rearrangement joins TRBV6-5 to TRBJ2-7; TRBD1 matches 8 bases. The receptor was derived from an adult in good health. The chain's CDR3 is CASSYGDRSSEQYF. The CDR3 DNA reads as TGTGCCAGCAGTTACGGGGACAGGAGCAGTGAGCAGTACTTC.